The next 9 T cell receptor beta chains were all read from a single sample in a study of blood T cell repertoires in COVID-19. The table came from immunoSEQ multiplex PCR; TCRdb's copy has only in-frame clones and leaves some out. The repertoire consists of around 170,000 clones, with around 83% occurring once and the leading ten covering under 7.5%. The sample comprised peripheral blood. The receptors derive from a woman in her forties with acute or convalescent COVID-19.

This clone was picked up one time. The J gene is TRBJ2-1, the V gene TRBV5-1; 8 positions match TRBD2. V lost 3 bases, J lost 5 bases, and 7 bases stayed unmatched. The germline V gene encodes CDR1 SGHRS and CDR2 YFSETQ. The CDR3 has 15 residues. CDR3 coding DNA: TGCGCCAGCAGCTCAGTTCCGGGAGGGAACAATGAGCAGTTCTTC. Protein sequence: CASSSVPGGNNEQFF.

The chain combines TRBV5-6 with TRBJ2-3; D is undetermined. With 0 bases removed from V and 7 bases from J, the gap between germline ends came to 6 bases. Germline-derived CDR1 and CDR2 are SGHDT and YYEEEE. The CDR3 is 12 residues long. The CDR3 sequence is CASSLASYTQYF. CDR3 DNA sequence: TGTGCCAGCAGCTTGGCGTCCTATACGCAGTATTTT.

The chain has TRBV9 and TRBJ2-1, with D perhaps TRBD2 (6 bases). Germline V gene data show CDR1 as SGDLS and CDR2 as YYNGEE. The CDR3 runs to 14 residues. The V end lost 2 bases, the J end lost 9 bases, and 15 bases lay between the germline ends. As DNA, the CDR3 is TGTGCCAGCAGCGTTCGGAGTCAGGGAGGTGAGCAGTTCTTC. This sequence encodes CASSVRSQGGEQFF.

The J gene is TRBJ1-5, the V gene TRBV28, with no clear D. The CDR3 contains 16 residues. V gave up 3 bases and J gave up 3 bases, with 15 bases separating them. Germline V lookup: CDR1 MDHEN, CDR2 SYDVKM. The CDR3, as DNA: TGTGCCAGCAGTTTTGGTTGGGGAGGAAACAATCAGCCCCAGCATTTT. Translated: CASSFGWGGNNQPQHF.

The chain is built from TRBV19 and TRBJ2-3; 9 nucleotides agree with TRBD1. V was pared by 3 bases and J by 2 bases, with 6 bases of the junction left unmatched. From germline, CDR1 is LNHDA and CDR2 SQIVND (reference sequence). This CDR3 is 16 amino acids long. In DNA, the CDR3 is TGTGCCAGTAGTATGGACAGGGGTCTGGACACAGATACGCAGTATTTT. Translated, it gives CASSMDRGLDTDTQYF.

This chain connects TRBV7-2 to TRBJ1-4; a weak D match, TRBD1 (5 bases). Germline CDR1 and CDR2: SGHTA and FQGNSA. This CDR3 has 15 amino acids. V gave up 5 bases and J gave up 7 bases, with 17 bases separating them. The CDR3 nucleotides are TGTGCCAGCAGCCTCCAAAGGGGTCGAGGTGAAAAACTGTTTTTT. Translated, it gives CASSLQRGRGEKLFF. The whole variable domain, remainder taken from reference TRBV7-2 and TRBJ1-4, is GAGVSQSPSNKVTEKGKDVELRCDPISGHTALYWYRQSLGQGLEFLIYFQGNSAPDKSGLPSDRFSAERTGGSVSTLTIQRTQQEDSAVYLCASSLQRGRGEKLFFGSGTQLSVL.

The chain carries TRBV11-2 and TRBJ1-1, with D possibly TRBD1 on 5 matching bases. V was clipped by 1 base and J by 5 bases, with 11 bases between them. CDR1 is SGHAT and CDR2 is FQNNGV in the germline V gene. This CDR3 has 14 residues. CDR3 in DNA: TGTGCCAGCAGCTTAGTTGGGGGAGGGACTGAAGCTTTCTTT. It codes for CASSLVGGGTEAFF.

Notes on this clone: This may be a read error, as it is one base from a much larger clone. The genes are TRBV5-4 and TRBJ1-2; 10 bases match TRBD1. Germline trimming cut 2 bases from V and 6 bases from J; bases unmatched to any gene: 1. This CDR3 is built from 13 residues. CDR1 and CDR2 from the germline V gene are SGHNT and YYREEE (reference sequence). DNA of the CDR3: TGTGCCAGCAGCTTCGGGACAGGGGATGGCTACACCTTC. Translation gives CASSFGTGDGYTF.

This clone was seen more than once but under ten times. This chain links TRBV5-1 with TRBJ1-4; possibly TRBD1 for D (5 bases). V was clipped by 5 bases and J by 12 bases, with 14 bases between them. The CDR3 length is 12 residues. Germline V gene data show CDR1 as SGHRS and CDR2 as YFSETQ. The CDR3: CASRFWGGELFF. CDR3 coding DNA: TGCGCCAGCAGATTTTGGGGAGGGGAACTGTTTTTT. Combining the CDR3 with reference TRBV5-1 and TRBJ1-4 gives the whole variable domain KAGVTQTPRYLIKTRGQQVTLSCSPISGHRSVSWYQQTPGQGLQFLFEYFSETQRNKGNFPGRFSGRQFSNSRSEMNVSTLELGDSALYLCASRFWGGELFFGSGTQLSVL.